The clone carrying this TCR beta chain has a count of ten or more. The antigen is undetermined. This sample is part of a study of read filtering for tumor transcriptome and immune sequencing. Study-wide background: Fewer than 10 patients were R-ISS I, approximately 15 were R-ISS II, about seven were R-ISS III. RNA-seq yielded only about 85 to 1273 TCR reads, IR-seq about 3.5 to 11 million.

From 300 to 450 ng of RNA, a library with molecular barcoded alpha/delta and beta/gamma adaptors was made. TCRdb fed the reads into MiXCR, producing one record per CDR3 protein. The sample holds roughly 59,000 distinct CDR3 sequences, roughly 18% seen once. Trimming at V came to 4 bases and at J to 4 bases, leaving 6 bases not matched to a gene. The CDR3 covers 15 residues. CDR1 and CDR2 from the germline V gene are GTSNPN and SVGIG (reference sequence). The study, taken as a whole, reports: Dropping single-read clonotypes raised IR-seq and RNA-seq shared-clonotype correlation. Roughly 82% of IR-seq clonotypes had a single read, yet these held approximately 4% of reads.

Sequencing used a population of CD138-negative cells sorted from bone marrow. The sequence came from a donor over 35 with multiple myeloma. The chain couples TRBV30 to TRBJ2-1; the match to TRBD2 covers 11 bases. The CDR3 loop reads CAWKKLAGGYNEQFF. CDR3 coding DNA: TGTGCCTGGAAAAAGCTAGCGGGAGGTTACAATGAGCAGTTCTTC.